This T cell receptor (beta chain) was retrieved from a study of blood T cell repertoires in COVID-19. V shed 3 bases, J shed 2 bases, and the junction held 9 bases outside the gene matches. Germline loops: CDR1 SGHAT, CDR2 FQDESV (reference sequence). The CDR3 extends over 16 amino acids. This clone appeared once. Per the original data handling: Scientists estimated how many nucleated cells there were by amplifying reference gene primers. Profiling relied on immunoSEQ multiplex PCR, and the TCRdb table lists in-frame clones only, not all of them. D and trimming were read from the DNA, whereas the V and J calls and clone size are those reported in that table. The table records a few hundred thousand clones, roughly 89% of them present only once.

The sample comprised peripheral blood. The chain carries TRBV11-1 and TRBJ2-7; 8 bases agree with TRBD2. The origin of this receptor is a woman between 35 and 50 years old with COVID-19, enrolled during active disease. As DNA, the CDR3 is TGTGCCAGCAGCTTCGGAGCCGGGACTAGTCCCTACGAGCAGTACTTC. The encoded protein is CASSFGAGTSPYEQYF.